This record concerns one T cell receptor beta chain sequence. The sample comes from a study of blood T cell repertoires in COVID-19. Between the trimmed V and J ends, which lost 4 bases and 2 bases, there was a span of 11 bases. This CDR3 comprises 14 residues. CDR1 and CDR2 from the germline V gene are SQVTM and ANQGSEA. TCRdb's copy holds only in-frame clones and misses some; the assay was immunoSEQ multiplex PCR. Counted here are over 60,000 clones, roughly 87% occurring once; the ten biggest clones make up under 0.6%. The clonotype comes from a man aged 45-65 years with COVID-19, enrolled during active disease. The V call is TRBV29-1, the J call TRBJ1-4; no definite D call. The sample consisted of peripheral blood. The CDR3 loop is CSVALRSTNEKLFF. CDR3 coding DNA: TGCAGCGTTGCTCTACGTTCCACTAATGAAAAACTGTTTTTT.